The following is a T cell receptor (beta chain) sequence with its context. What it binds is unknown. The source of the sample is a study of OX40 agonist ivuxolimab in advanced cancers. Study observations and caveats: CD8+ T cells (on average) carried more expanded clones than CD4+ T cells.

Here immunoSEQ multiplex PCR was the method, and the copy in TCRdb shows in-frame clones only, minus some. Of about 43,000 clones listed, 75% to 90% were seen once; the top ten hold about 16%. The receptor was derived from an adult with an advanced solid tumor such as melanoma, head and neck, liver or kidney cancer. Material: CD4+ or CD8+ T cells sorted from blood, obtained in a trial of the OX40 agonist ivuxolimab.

The CDR3 sequence is CASRPRGGETQYF. CDR3 sequence (DNA): TGTGCCAGCAGGCCCCGCGGGGGTGAGACCCAGTACTTC. The rearrangement links TRBV2 to TRBJ2-5; 7 bases line up with TRBD2. Germline V gene data show CDR1 as SNHLY and CDR2 as FYNNEI. The junction had 6 bases not matched to a gene; V was cut back by 6 bases and J by 5 bases. The CDR3 sequence is 13 residues long.